The source of this T cell receptor beta chain is a study of response to subunit inactivated influenza vaccine. Study results and caveats: There was a suggestion from the authors that each seasonal influenza vaccination recruits few new T cells.

The CDR3 consists of 14 residues. V shed 5 bases and J 7 bases; nucleotides not matched to a gene: 8. Germline CDR1 is WSHSY and CDR2 is SAAADI. As for this clonotype: Its specificity is not known.

TCRdb called the RT-PCR reads again in MiXCR, with one record for every CDR3 protein. The table lists about 700,000 distinct CDR3 sequences, 14% of them singletons. Sequencing was performed on PBMCs from blood, taken 14 to 15 days before vaccination. This receptor was obtained from a man in his fifties or sixties who received an inactivated influenza vaccine. The gene calls are TRBV10-2 and TRBJ2-1; 7 nucleotides align to TRBD1. This CDR3 is CASSPEIRGNEQFF. In DNA form, the CDR3 reads TGCGCCAGCAGTCCCGAAATCAGGGGGAATGAGCAGTTCTTC.